This T cell receptor (beta chain) came from a study of blood T cell repertoires in COVID-19 (dated by TCRdb to about 2020). A note on the overall study: The collaborator samples originated in the United States, Italy and Spain and spanned the acute and convalescent phases of COVID-19. The prospective study material was composed of cDNA or gDNA derived from T cells, B-cell-depleted T cells, or PBMCs. Deeply sampled blood TCRbeta repertoires from subjects exposed to, actively infected with, or recovered from COVID-19 were included in the dataset. The repertoires were made available in a free public database intended to serve as a resource for research on the immune response to SARS-CoV-2. The samples were drawn from two sources: the first 160 participants of the ongoing ImmuneRACE study, and some 1,300 subjects contributed by 6 global collaborators. Nearly every sample came with metadata listing a de-identified subject ID, COVID-19 status, age in years and sex. Where HLA class I and class II types were available, the types were taken from metadata supplied by the sample provider, not from assay-based typing.

Comments on this clone: What antigen it recognizes has not been identified. There are no base qualities to consult, and no much larger clone falls within one base.

Per the germline V gene (reference sequence), MNHNY is the CDR1 and SVGAGI is the CDR2. There are 14 amino acids in the CDR3, from cysteine to phenylalanine inclusive. Just CDR3 DNA is preserved here, 42 bases in frame from base 1. V is clipped by 6 bases and J by 2 bases, and the sequence between their germline boundaries is 13 bases long. Points the paper makes about the study in general: How much clinical and demographic metadata was included differed by source and by participant, and the metadata was provided uncurated.

Whole blood was collected in K2EDTA tubes by collaborating institutions according to the institutions' own protocols. For TCRbeta analysis, collaborator samples were shipped as frozen whole blood, as isolated PBMCs, or as DNA extracted from either sample type. TCRbeta CDR3 regions were amplified from genomic DNA using the immunoSEQ Assay, a bias-controlled multiplex PCR. In the source study's methods: The number of nucleated cells in each sample was estimated by amplification of reference gene primers within the assay. To quantify the absolute abundance of each unique TCRbeta CDR3 rearrangement, sequence reads were collapsed and filtered. For each sample, productive Simpson clonality was calculated as the square root of Simpson's diversity index over productive rearrangements. This immuneACCESS table, as held by TCRdb, lists in-frame sequences with V and J called but not all clones. Of the missing ones, under half trace to an unresolved V gene in checked studies; the others have no known cause. The V and J calls and clone size are taken from that table; D and trimming were inferred from the DNA. This sample lists 130,000 to 150,000 clones; about four fifths were detected once. The top ten clones comprise roughly 8.8% of the sample.

Recombination joined TRBV6-6 with TRBJ1-1; a weak D assignment points to TRBD1 (6 bases agree). This TCR was sampled from a human donor with acute or convalescent COVID-19. The donor label of this sample is uncertain. The sequenced material came from peripheral blood. The CDR3 region: CASRVQGPNTEAFF. The DNA is as follows: TGTGCCAGCAGAGTACAGGGCCCTAACACTGAAGCTTTCTTT.